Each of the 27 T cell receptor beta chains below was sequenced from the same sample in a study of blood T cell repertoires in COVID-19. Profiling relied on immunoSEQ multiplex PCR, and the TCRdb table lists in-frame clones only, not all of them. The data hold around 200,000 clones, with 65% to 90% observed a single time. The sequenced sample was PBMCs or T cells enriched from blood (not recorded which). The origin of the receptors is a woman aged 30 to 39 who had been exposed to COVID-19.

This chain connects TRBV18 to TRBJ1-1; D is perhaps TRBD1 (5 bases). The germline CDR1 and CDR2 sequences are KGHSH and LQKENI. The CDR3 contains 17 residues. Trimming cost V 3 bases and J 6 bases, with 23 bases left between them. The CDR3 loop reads CASSPTGLGGAGAEAFF. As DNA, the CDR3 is TGTGCCAGCTCACCCACTGGTCTAGGAGGGGCGGGCGCTGAAGCTTTCTTT.

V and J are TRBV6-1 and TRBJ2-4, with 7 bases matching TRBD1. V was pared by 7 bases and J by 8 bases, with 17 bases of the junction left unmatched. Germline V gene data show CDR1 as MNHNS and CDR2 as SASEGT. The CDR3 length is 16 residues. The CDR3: CASTDTNRDSGYIQYF. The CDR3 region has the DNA TGTGCCAGCACTGACACTAACCGGGACAGTGGGTACATTCAGTACTTC.

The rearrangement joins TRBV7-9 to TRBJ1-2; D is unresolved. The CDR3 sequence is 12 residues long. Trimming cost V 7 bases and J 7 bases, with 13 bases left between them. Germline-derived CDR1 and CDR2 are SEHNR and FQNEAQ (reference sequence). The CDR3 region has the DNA TGTGCCAGCACCGAGGCCTCCCCTGGCTACACCTTC. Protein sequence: CASTEASPGYTF.

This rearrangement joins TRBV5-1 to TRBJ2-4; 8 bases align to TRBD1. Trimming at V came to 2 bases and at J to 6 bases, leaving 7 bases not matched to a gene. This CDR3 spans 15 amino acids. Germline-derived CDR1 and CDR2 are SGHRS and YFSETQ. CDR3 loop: CASSFSGGVGNIQYF. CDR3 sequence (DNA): TGCGCCAGCAGCTTTTCAGGGGGCGTAGGAAACATTCAGTACTTC.

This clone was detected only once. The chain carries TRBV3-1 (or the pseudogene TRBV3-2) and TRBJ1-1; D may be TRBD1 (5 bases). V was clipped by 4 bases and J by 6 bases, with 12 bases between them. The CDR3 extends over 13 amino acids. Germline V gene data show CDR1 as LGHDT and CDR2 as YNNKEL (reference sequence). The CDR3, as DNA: TGTGCCAGCAGCCTGAACGGGGGGGCTGAAGCTTTCTTT. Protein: CASSLNGGAEAFF.

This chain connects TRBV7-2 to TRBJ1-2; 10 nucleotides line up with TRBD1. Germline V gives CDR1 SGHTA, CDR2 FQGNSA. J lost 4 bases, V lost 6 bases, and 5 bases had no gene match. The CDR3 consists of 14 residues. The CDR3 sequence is CASSSGQGSYGYTF. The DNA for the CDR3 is TGTGCCAGCAGTTCGGGACAGGGGAGCTATGGCTACACCTTC.

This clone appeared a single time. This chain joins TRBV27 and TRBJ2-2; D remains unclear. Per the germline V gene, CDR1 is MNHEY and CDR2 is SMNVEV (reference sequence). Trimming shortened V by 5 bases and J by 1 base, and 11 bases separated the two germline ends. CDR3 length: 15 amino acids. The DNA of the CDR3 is TGTGCCAGCAGTCTCCAAAACAGGAACACCGGGGAGCTGTTTTTT. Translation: CASSLQNRNTGELFF.

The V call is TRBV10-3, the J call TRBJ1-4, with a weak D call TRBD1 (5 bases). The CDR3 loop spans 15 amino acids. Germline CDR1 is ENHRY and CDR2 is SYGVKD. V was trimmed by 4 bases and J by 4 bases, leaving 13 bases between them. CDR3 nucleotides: TGTGCCATCAGTGCGACAGAGTCTATTAATGAAAAACTGTTTTTT. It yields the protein CAISATESINEKLFF.

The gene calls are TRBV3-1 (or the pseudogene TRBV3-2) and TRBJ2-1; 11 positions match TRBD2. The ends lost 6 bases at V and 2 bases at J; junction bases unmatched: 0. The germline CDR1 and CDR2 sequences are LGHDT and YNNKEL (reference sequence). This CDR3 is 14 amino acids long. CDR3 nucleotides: TGTGCCAGCAGACTAGCGGGGGCCTACAATGAGCAGTTCTTC. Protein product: CASRLAGAYNEQFF.

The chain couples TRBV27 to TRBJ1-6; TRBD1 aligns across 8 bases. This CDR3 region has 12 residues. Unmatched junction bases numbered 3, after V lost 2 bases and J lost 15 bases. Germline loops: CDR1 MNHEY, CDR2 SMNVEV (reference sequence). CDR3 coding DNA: TGTGCCAGCAGTTTACAGGGGGCAATCCTCCACTTT. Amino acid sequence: CASSLQGAILHF.

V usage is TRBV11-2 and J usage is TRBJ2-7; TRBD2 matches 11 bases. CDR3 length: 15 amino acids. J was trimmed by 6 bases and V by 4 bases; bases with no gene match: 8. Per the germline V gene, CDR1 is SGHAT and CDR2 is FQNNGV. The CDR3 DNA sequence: TGTGCCAGCAGCTCCAAGACTAGCGGGGAGATCGAGCAGTACTTC. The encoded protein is CASSSKTSGEIEQYF.

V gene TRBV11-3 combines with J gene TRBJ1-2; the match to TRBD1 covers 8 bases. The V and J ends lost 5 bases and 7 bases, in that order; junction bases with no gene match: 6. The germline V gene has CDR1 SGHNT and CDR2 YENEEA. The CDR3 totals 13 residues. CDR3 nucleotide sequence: TGTGCCAGCAGCCCCCAGGGGGCGAGTGGCTACACCTTC. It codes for CASSPQGASGYTF.

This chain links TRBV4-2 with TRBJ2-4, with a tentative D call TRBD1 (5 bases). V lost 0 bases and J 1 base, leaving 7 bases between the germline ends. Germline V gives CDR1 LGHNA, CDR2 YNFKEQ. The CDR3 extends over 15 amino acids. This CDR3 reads CASSQDQGAKNIQYF. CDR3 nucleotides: TGTGCCAGCAGCCAAGATCAGGGTGCCAAAAACATTCAGTACTTC.

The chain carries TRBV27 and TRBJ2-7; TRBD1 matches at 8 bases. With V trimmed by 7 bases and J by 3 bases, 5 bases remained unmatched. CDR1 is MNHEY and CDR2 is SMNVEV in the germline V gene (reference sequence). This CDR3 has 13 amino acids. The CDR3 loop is CASTGGAVYEQYF. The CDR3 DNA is TGTGCCAGCACAGGGGGCGCGGTCTACGAGCAGTACTTC.

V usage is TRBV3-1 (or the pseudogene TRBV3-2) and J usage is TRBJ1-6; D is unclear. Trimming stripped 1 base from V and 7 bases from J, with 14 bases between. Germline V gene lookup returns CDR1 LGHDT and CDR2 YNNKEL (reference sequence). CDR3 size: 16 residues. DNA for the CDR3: TGTGCCAGCAGCCAAGGGAGGCCCCCTGAAAATTCACCCCTCCACTTT. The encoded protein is CASSQGRPPENSPLHF.

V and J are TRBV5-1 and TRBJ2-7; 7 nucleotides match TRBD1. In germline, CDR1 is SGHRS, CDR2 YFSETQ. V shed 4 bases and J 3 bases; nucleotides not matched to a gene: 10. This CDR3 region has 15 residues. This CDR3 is CASSPEPGQYYEQYF. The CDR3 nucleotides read TGCGCCAGCAGCCCGGAGCCGGGACAGTACTACGAGCAGTACTTC.

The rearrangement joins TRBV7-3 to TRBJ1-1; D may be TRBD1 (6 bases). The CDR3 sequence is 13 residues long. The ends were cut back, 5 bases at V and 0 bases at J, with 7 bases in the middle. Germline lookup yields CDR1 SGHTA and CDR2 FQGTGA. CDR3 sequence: CASSEGVNTEAFF. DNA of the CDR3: TGTGCCAGCAGCGAGGGGGTGAACACTGAAGCTTTCTTT.

In DNA, the CDR3 is TGTGCCAGCAGTCTCGCGGACAGTTTTAATTCACCCCTCCACTTT. It is translated as CASSLADSFNSPLHF. V gene TRBV27 combines with J gene TRBJ1-6, with D perhaps TRBD1 (6 bases). V lost 5 bases and J 6 bases, leaving 14 bases between the germline ends. CDR1 and CDR2 (germline): MNHEY, SMNVEV (reference sequence). This CDR3 is 15 amino acids long.

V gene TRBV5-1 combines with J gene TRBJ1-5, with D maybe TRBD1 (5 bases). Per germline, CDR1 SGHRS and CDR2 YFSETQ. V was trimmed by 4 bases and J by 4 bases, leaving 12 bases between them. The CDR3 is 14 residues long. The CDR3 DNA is TGCGCCAGCAGCCGCGGCGGGGCGAATCAGCCCCAGCATTTT. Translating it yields CASSRGGANQPQHF.

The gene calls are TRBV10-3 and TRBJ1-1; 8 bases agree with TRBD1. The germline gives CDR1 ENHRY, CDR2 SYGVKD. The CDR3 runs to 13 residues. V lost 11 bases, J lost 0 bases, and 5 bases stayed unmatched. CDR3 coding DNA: TGTGCCTCAAGACAGGGGATGAACACTGAAGCTTTCTTT. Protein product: CASRQGMNTEAFF.

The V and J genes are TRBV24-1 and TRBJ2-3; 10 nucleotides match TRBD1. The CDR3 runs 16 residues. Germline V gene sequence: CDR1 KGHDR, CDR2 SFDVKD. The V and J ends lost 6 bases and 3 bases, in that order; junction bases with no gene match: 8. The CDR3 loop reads CATSTYGTGVTDTQYF. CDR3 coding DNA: TGTGCCACCAGTACCTACGGGACAGGGGTGACAGATACGCAGTATTTT.

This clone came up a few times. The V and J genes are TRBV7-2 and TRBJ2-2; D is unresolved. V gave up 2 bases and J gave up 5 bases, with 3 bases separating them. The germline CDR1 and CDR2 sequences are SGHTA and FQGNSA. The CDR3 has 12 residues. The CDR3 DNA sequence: TGTGCCAGCAGCTTACTGACCGGGGAGCTGTTTTTT. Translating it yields CASSLLTGELFF.

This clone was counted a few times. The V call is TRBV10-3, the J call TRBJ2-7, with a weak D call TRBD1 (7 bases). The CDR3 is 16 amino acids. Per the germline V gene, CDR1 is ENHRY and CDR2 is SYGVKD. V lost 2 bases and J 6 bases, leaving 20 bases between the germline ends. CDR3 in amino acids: CAISESQGGLGGEQYF. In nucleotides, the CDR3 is TGTGCCATCAGTGAGAGCCAGGGGGGACTCGGGGGCGAGCAGTACTTC.

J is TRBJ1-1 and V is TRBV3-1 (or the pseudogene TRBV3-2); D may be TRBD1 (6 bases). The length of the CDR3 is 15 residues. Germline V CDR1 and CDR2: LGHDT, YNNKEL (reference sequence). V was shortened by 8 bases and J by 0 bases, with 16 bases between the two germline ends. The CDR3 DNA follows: TGTGCCAGCGGGCCCCCGGGACAAGTGAACACTGAAGCTTTCTTT. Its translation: CASGPPGQVNTEAFF.

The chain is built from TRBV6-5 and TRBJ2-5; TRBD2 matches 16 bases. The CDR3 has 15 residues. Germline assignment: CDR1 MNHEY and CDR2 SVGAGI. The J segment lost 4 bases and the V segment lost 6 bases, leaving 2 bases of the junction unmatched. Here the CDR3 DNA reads TGTGCCAGCAGCGGGACTAGCGGGGGGGCAGAGACCCAGTACTTC. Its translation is CASSGTSGGAETQYF.

The DNA of the CDR3 is TGTGCCACCAGTGATTCGTCCGGGACAGTCTCTGGGGCCAACGTCCTGACTTTC. It specifies CATSDSSGTVSGANVLTF. The genes are TRBV24-1 and TRBJ2-6, with 7 bases that match TRBD1. The CDR3 spans 18 residues. V shed 2 bases, J shed 0 bases, and the junction held 6 bases outside the gene matches. The germline gives CDR1 KGHDR, CDR2 SFDVKD.

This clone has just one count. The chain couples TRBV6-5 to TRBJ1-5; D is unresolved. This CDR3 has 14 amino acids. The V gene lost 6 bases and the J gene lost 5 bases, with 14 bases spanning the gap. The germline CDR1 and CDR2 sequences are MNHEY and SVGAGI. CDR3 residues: CASSRGPGDQPQHF. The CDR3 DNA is TGTGCCAGCAGCCGCGGGCCCGGAGATCAGCCCCAGCATTTT.